This paragraph reports one T cell receptor (beta chain). The target antigen is unknown. CDR1 and CDR2 (germline): SGHAT, FQNNGV. This CDR3 is built from 16 residues. V shed 5 bases and J shed 0 bases, with 15 bases lying between them. This sample was taken from a study of PD-L1 blockade in urothelial cancer. The study, taken as a whole, reports: Where pretreatment blood TCR clonality fell below the median, better survival was predicted.

Assay used: immunoSEQ multiplex PCR; TCRdb lists only in-frame clones, some missing. Of tens of thousands of clones listed, around nine tenths are singletons. Time point: peripheral blood 6 weeks after treatment start. V and J are TRBV11-2 and TRBJ2-3, with D maybe TRBD2 (6 bases). The source material was PBMCs, sampled around atezolizumab (anti-PD-L1) treatment. This sequence was found in a man in his 60s with urothelial cancer. CDR3 in DNA: TGTGCCAGCAGCCCTTGGGCCGGGGGTAGCACAGATACGCAGTATTTT. It encodes CASSPWAGGSTDTQYF. Full variable domain (remainder filled in from reference TRBV11-2 and TRBJ2-3): EAGVAQSPRYKIIEKRQSVAFWCNPISGHATLYWYQQILGQGPKLLIQFQNNGVVDDSQLPKDRFSAERLKGVDSTLKIQPAKLEDSAVYLCASSPWAGGSTDTQYFGPGTRLTVL.